A single sample is the source of the 2 T cell receptor beta chains below, sequenced in a study of blood T cells in healthy people across ages. A sample-barcoded 5' primer and a J-beta primer mix were used in a second PCR of about 6 to 12 cycles. Each CDR3 protein is one row after TCRdb ran MiXCR on the 5' RACE reads. The profile covers 1.5 million to 2 million distinct CDR3 sequences, with about 31% appearing a single time and 10% to 12% taken by the ten largest. Sequencing used blood. Every receptor here comes from a woman between 25 and 40 years old in good health.

V is TRBV7-6 and J is TRBJ2-7; 7 nucleotides match TRBD2. The germline V gene encodes CDR1 SGHVS and CDR2 FNYEAQ. The CDR3 is made up of 13 amino acids. V trimming: 8 bases; J trimming: 6 bases; junction bases outside the gene matches: 10. This chain's CDR3 is CASLDEGGLEQYF. The CDR3 region has the DNA TGTGCCAGCCTGGACGAGGGAGGGCTCGAGCAGTACTTC. Full variable domain (missing parts from reference TRBV7-6 and TRBJ2-7): GAGVSQSPRYKVTKRGQDVALRCDPISGHVSLYWYRQALGQGPEFLTYFNYEAQQDKSGLPNDRFSAERPEGSISTLTIQRTEQRDSAMYRCASLDEGGLEQYFGPGTRLTVT.

This clonotype has more than one count but fewer than ten. The CDR3 nucleotides read TGTGCCAGCACCATAGGGACTAGCGGAAACAATGAGCAGTTCTTC. Its translation is CASTIGTSGNNEQFF. The chain carries TRBV27 and TRBJ2-1, with 11 bases matching TRBD2. Germline lookup yields CDR1 MNHEY and CDR2 SMNVEV (reference sequence). The CDR3 is made up of 15 amino acids. The trim removed 7 bases at V and 5 bases at J, leaving 7 bases unmatched.